This TCR beta chain was recovered during a study of blood T cell repertoires in COVID-19. Study context: Material from acute and convalescent COVID-19 was sourced from the United States, Italy and Spain. Sources were T cells, B-cell-depleted T cells, or PBMCs; the material itself was cDNA or gDNA.

Patients in Seattle were enrolled during active infection, then followed longitudinally. Libraries were prepared by immunoSEQ multiplex PCR; TCRdb keeps only in-frame clonotypes and omits some of them. The table records around 300,000 clones, around 88% of them present only once. V gave up 4 bases and J gave up 3 bases; unmatched junction bases: 8. CDR1 is SGHVS and CDR2 is FNYEAQ in the germline V gene. CDR3 length: 16 residues. The material sequenced was peripheral blood. This chain links TRBV7-6 with TRBJ1-4, with TRBD1 matching 7 bases. This receptor was obtained from a woman aged 30 to 39 with COVID-19, enrolled during active disease. Written as DNA, the CDR3 is TGTGCCAGCAGCTCCCGACCGGGACAGCCTAATGAAAAACTGTTTTTT. It yields the protein CASSSRPGQPNEKLFF.